This TCR beta chain was recorded in a study of T cell responses to AZD1222 COVID-19 vaccine. About the research overall: Pooled in the analysis were second doses at about 4 or about 12 weeks. Study findings and constraints: Mostly white British, mostly female donors; authors suggested clonal diversity may be underestimated. Variant regions that are unmutated are reportedly the target of nearly half of spike-specific TCRs. None of the repertoires were sampled until the peak T cell response had passed.

In the case of this clone: Its antigen is still unknown.

Profiling relied on immunoSEQ multiplex PCR, and the TCRdb table lists in-frame clones only, not all of them. Found here are about 83,000 clones, 85% to 90% of them singletons; the top ten hold around 29%. From germline, CDR1 is WSHSY and CDR2 SAAADI. V was clipped by 2 bases and J by 8 bases, with 9 bases between them. The CDR3 covers 12 residues. The V call is TRBV10-2, the J call TRBJ1-2; TRBD1 is a possible D gene (5 bases). This sequence was found in an adult in good health. The sequencing here drew on peripheral blood, taken on day 0 of AZD1222 vaccination. For the CDR3, the DNA is TGCGCCAGCAGTGAGGTCCGGGGGGGCTACACCTTC. Residues: CASSEVRGGYTF.